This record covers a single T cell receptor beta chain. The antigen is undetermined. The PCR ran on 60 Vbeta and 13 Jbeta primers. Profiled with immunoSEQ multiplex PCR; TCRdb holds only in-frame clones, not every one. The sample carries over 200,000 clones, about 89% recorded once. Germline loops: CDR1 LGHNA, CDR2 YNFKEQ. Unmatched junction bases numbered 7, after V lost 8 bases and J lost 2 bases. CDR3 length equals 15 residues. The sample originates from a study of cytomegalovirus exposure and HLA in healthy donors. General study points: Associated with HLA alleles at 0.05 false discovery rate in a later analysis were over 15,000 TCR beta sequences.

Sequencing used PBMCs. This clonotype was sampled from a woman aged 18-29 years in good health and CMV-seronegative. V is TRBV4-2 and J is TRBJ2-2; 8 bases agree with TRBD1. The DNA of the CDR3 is TGTGCCAGCTCGATAGGACAGGGAAACACCGGGGAGCTGTTTTTT. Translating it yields CASSIGQGNTGELFF.